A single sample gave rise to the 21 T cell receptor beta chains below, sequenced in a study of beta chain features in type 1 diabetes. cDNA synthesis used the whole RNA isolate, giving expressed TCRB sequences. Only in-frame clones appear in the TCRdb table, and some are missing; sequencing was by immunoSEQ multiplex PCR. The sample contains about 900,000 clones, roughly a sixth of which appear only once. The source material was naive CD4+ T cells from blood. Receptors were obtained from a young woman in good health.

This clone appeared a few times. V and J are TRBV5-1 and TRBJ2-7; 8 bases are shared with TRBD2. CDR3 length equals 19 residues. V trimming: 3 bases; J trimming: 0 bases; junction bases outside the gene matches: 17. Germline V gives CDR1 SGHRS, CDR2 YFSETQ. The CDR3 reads CASSSGGSIPGGPSYEQYF. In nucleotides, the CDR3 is TGCGCCAGCAGCTCCGGGGGATCCATTCCGGGAGGGCCCTCCTACGAGCAGTACTTC. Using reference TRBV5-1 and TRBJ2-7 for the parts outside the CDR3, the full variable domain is KAGVTQTPRYLIKTRGQQVTLSCSPISGHRSVSWYQQTPGQGLQFLFEYFSETQRNKGNFPGRFSGRQFSNSRSEMNVSTLELGDSALYLCASSSGGSIPGGPSYEQYFGPGTRLTVT.

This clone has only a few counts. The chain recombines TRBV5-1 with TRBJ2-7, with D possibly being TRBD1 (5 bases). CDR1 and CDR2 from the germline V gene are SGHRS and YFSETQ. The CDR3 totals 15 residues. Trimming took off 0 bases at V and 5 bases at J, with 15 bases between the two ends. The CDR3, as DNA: TGCGCCAGCAGCTTGGGTTGGGGCTCTTTGGACGAGCAGTACTTC. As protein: CASSLGWGSLDEQYF.

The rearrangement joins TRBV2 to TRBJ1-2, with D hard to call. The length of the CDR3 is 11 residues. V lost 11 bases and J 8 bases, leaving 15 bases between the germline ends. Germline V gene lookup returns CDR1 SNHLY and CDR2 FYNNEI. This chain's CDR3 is CAGQGLRGYTF. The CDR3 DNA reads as TGTGCCGGGCAAGGACTGCGGGGCTACACCTTC.

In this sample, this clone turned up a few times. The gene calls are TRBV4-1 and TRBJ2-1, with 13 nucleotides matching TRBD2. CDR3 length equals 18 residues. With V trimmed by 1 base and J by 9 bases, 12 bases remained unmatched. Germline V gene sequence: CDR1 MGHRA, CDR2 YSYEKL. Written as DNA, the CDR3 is TGCGCCAGCAGCCAAGGATACCGAACTAGCGGGAGGGTCGTTGAGCAGTTCTTC. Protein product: CASSQGYRTSGRVVEQFF.

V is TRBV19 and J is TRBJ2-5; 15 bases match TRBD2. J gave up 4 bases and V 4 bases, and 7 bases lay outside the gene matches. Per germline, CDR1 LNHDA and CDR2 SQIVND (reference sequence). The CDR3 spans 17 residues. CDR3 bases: TGTGCCAGTAGTAACGGACTAGCGGGAGGGCCAAGAGAGACCCAGTACTTC. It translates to CASSNGLAGGPRETQYF.

The CDR3 loop is CASSLTTAQETQYF. The CDR3, as DNA: TGCGCCAGCAGCTTGACGACAGCCCAAGAGACCCAGTACTTC. The chain carries TRBV5-1 and TRBJ2-5; weak D call: TRBD1 (5 bases). CDR3 length: 14 residues. Germline assignment: CDR1 SGHRS and CDR2 YFSETQ. The ends were cut back, 1 base at V and 1 base at J, with 8 bases in the middle. The entire variable domain, with the rest obtained from reference TRBV5-1 and TRBJ2-5, is as follows: KAGVTQTPRYLIKTRGQQVTLSCSPISGHRSVSWYQQTPGQGLQFLFEYFSETQRNKGNFPGRFSGRQFSNSRSEMNVSTLELGDSALYLCASSLTTAQETQYFGPGTRLLVL.

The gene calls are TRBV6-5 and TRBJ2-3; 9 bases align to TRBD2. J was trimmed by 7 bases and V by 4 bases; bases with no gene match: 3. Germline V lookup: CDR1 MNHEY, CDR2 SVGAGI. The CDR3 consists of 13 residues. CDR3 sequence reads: CASSLLAGYTQYF. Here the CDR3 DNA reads TGTGCCAGCAGTTTGCTAGCGGGGTATACGCAGTATTTT.

DNA of the CDR3: TGTGCCAGCAGCTCCAACAGGGGTTGGGGCTACACCTTC. This gives the protein CASSSNRGWGYTF. The chain employs TRBV7-9 and TRBJ1-2; 7 positions agree with TRBD1. With V trimmed by 4 bases and J by 8 bases, 7 bases remained unmatched. Per the germline V gene, CDR1 is SEHNR and CDR2 is FQNEAQ (reference sequence). The length of the CDR3 is 13 residues.

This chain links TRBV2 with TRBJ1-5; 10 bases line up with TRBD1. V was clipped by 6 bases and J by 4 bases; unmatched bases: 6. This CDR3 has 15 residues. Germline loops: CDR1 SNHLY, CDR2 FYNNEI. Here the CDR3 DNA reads TGTGCCAGCAGGGAGGAGGGACAGGGGAATCAGCCCCAGCATTTT. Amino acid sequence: CASREEGQGNQPQHF.

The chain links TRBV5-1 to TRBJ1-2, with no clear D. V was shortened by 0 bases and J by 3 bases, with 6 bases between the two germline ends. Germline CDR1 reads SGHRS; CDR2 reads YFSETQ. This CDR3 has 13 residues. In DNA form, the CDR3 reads TGCGCCAGCAGCTTGGTGCAGGACTATGGCTACACCTTC. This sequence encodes CASSLVQDYGYTF.

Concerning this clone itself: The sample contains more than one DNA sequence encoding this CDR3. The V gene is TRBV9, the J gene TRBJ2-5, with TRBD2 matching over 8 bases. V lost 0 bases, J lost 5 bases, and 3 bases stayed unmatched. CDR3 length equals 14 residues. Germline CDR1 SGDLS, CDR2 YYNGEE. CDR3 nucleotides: TGTGCCAGCAGCGTAGGACCGGGAGGGGAGACCCAGTACTTC. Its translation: CASSVGPGGETQYF.

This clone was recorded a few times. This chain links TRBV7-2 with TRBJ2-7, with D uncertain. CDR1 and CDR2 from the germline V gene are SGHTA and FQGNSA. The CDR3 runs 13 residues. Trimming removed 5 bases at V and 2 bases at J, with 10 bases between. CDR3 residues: CASSLQKTYEQYF. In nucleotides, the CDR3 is TGTGCCAGCAGCCTTCAGAAGACCTACGAGCAGTACTTC.

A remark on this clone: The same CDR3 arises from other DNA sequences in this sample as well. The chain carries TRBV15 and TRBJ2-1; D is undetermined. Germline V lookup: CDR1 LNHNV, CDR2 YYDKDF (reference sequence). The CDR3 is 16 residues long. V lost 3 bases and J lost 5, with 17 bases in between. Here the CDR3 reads CATSRGKTEEHNEQFF. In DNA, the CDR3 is TGTGCCACCAGCAGGGGTAAAACGGAAGAGCACAATGAGCAGTTCTTC.

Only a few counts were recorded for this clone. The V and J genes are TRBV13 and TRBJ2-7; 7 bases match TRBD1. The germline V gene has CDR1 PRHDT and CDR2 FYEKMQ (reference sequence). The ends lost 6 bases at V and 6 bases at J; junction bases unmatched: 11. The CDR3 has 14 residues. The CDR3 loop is CASSTTGTAAEQYF. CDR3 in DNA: TGTGCCAGCAGTACTACCGGGACAGCGGCCGAGCAGTACTTC.

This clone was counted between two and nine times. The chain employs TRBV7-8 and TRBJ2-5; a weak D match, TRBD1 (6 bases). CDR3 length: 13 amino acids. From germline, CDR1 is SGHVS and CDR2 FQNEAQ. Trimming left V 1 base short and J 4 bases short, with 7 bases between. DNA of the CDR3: TGTGCCAGCAGCTTAGGCAGGGGAGAGACCCAGTACTTC. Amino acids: CASSLGRGETQYF.

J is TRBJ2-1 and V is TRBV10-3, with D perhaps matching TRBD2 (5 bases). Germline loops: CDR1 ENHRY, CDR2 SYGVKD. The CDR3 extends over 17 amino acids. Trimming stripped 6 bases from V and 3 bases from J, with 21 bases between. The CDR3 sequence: CAISDSSRRLLYNEQFF. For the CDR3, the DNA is TGTGCCATCAGCGATAGTTCGCGAAGACTACTCTACAATGAGCAGTTCTTC.

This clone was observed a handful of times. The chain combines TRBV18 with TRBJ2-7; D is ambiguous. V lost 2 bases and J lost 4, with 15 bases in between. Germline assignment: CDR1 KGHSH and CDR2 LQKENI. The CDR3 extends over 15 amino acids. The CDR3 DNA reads TGTGCCAGCTCACCATCGCCGCTGGTGGGTTACGAGCAGTACTTC. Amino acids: CASSPSPLVGYEQYF. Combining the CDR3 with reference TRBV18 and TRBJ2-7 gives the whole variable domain NAGVMQNPRHLVRRRGQEARLRCSPMKGHSHVYWYRQLPEEGLKFMVYLQKENIIDESGMPKERFSAEFPKEGPSILRIQQVVRGDSAAYFCASSPSPLVGYEQYFGPGTRLTVT.

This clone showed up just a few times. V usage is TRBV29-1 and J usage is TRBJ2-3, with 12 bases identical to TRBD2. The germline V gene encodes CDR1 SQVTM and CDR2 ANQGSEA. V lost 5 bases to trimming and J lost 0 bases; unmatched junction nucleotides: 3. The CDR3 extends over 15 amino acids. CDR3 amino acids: CSVRGTSGSTDTQYF. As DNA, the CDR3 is TGCAGCGTTCGAGGGACTAGCGGGAGCACAGATACGCAGTATTTT.

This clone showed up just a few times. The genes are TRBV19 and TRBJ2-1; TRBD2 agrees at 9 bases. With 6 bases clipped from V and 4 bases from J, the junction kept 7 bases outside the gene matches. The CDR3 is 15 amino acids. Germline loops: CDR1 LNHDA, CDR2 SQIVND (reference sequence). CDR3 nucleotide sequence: TGTGCCAGTAGACAGAGCGGGAGGACTTACAATGAGCAGTTCTTC. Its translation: CASRQSGRTYNEQFF.

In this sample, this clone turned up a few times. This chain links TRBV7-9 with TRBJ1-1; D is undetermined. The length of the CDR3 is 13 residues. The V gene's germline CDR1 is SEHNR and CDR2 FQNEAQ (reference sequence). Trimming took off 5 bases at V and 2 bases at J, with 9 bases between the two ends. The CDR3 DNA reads TGTGCCAGCAGCGTCCAGGCAAACACTGAAGCTTTCTTT. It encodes CASSVQANTEAFF. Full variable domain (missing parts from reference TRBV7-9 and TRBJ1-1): DTGVSQNPRHKITKRGQNVTFRCDPISEHNRLYWYRQTLGQGPEFLTYFQNEAQLEKSRLLSDRFSAERPKGSFSTLEIQRTEQGDSAMYLCASSVQANTEAFFGQGTRLTVV.

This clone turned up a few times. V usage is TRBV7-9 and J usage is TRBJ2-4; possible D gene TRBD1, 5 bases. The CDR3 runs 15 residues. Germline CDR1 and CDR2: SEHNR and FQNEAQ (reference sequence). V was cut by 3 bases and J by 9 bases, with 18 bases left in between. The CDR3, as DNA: TGTGCCAGCAGCTTTGGGCCCGAAGGGGTGGGCATTCAGTACTTC. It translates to CASSFGPEGVGIQYF.